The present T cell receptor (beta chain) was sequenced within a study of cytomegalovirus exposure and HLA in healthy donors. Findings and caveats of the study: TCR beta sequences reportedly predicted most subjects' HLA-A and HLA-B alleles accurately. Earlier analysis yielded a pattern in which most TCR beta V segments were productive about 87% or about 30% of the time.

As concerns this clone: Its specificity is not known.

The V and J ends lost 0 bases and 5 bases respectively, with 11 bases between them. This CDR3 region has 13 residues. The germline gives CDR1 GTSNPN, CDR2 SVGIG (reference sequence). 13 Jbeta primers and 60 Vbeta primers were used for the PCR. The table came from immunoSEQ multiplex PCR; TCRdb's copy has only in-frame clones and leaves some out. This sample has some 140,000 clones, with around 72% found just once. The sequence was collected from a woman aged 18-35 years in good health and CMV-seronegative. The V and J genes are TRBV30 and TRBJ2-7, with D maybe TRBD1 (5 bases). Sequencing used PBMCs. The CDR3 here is CAWSVGAGDEQYF. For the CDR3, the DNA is TGTGCCTGGAGTGTAGGGGCTGGGGACGAGCAGTACTTC.